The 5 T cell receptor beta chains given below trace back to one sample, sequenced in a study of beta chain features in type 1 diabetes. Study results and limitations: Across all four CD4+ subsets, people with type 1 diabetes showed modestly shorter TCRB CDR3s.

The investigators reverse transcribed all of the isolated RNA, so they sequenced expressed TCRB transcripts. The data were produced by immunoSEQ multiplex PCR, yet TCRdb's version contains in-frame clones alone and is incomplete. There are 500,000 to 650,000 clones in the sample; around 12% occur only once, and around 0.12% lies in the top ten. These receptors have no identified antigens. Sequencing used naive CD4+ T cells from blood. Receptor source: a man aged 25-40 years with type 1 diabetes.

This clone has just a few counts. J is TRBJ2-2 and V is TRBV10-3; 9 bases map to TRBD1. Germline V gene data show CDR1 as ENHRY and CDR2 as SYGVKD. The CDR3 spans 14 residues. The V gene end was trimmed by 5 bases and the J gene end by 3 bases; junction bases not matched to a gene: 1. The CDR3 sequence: CAISRDRDTGELFF. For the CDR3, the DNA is TGTGCCATCAGTCGGGACAGGGACACCGGGGAGCTGTTTTTT.

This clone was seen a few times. CDR3 region: CASSVEGNTGELFF. The CDR3 coding sequence is TGTGCCAGCAGTGTTGAGGGGAACACCGGGGAGCTGTTTTTT. The chain employs TRBV2 and TRBJ2-2, with a tentative D call TRBD2 (5 bases). The V end lost 4 bases, the J end lost 1 base, and 7 bases lay between the germline ends. This CDR3 is built from 14 residues. Germline V gene lookup returns CDR1 SNHLY and CDR2 FYNNEI.

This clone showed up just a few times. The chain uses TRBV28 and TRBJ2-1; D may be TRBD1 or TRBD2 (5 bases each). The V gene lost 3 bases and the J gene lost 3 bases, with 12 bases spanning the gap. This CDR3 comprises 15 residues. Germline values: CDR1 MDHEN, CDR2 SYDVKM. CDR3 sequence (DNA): TGTGCCAGCAGTTTTCTAGGGGAGAACTACAATGAGCAGTTCTTC. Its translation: CASSFLGENYNEQFF.

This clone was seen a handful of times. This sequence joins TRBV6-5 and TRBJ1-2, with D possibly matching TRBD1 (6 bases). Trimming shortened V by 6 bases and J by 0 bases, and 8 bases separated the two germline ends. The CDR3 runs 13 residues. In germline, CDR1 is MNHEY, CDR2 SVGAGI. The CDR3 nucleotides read TGTGCCAGCAGGAGACAGGCTAACTATGGCTACACCTTC. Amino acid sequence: CASRRQANYGYTF.

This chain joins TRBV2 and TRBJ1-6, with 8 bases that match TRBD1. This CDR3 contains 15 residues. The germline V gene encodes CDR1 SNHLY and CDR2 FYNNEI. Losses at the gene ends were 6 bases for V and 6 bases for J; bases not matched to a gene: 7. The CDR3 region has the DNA TGTGCCAGCAGATCGACAGGGGTAATTAATTCACCCCTCCACTTT. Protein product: CASRSTGVINSPLHF. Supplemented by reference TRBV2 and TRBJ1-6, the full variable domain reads EPEVTQTPSHQVTQMGQEVILRCVPISNHLYFYWYRQILGQKVEFLVSFYNNEISEKSEIFDDQFSVERPDGSNFTLKIRSTKLEDSAMYFCASRSTGVINSPLHFGNGTRLTVT.